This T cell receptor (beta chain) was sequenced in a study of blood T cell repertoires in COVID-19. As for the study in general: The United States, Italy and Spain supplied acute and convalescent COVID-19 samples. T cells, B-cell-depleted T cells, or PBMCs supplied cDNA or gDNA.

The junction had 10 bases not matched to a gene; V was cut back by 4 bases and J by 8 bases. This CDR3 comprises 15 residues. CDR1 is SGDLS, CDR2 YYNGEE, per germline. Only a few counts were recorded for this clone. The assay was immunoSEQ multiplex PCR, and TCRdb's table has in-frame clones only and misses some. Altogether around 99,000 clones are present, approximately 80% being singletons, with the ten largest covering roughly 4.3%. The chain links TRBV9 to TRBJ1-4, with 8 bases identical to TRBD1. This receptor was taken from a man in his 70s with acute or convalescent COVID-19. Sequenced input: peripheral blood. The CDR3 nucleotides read TGTGCCAGCAGCCCACAGGGGGACCCCCGGGAAAAACTGTTTTTT. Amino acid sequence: CASSPQGDPREKLFF.